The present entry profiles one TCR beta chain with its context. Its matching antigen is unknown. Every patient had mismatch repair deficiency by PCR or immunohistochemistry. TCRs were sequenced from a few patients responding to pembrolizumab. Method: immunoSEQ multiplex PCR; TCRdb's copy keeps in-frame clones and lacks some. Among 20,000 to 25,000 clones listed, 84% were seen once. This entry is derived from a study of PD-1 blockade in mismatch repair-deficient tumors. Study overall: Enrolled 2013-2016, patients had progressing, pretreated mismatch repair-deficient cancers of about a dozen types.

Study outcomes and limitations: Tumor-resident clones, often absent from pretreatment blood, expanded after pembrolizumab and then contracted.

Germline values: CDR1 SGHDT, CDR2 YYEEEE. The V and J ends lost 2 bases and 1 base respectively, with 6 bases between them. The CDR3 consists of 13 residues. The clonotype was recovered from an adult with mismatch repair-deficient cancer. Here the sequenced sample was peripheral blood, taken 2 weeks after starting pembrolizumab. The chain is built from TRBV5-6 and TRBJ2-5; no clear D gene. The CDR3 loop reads CASSFPGQETQYF. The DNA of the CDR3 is TGTGCCAGCAGCTTTCCAGGCCAAGAGACCCAGTACTTC. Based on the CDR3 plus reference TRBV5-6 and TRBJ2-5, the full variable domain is DAGVTQSPTHLIKTRGQQVTLRCSPKSGHDTVSWYQQALGQGPQFIFQYYEEEERQRGNFPDRFSGHQFPNYSSELNVNALLLGDSALYLCASSFPGQETQYFGPGTRLLVL.